These T cell receptor beta chains were read from a single sample in a study of cytomegalovirus exposure and HLA in healthy donors. Clones were read by immunoSEQ multiplex PCR, and TCRdb kept only the in-frame ones, dropping some. The sample contains roughly 200,000 clones, around 83% of which appear only once. Material for sequencing was PBMCs. These TCRs come from a woman younger than 30 in good health and CMV-seronegative. CDR3s include the opening cysteine and the closing phenylalanine or tryptophan. The D gene is left open where the match is weak. The size of a clone is reported for some rows only, either as once, few or many, or as a class for expanded clones.

TRBV2	TRBD1	TRBJ2-7	.	CASSESAGQGGYEQYF	TGTGCCAGCAGTGAGTCTGCGGGACAGGGTGGATACGAGCAGTACTTC
TRBV9	.	TRBJ1-3	.	CASSVGASLVFSGNTIYF	TGTGCCAGCAGCGTAGGAGCCTCCTTAGTCTTCTCTGGAAACACCATATATTTT
TRBV12-2	.	TRBJ2-5	.	CASRFRDRGRRETQYF	TGTGCAAGTCGCTTCCGGGACAGGGGCAGGCGGGAGACCCAGTACTTC
TRBV18	TRBD1	TRBJ2-2	.	CASSRDRTGITGELFF	TGTGCCAGCTCTCGGGACAGGACAGGGATCACCGGGGAGCTGTTTTTT
TRBV27	.	TRBJ2-7	.	CASSPGSYESARGYEQYF	TGTGCCAGCAGTCCCGGGTCATATGAATCGGCAAGAGGCTACGAGCAGTACTTC
TRBV14	.	TRBJ2-1	.	CASSRILGGSDEQFF	TGTGCCAGCAGCCGAATCCTAGGAGGTAGCGATGAGCAGTTCTTC
TRBV28	.	TRBJ1-2	once	CASSDTPNYGYTF	TGTGCCAGCAGTGACACCCCTAACTATGGCTACACCTTC
TRBV4-1	.	TRBJ2-2	.	CASSHLLANTGELFF	TGCGCCAGCAGCCATTTACTAGCAAACACCGGGGAGCTGTTTTTT
TRBV7-2	TRBD1	TRBJ1-4	.	CASSKKTGLGNEKLFF	TGTGCCAGCAGCAAGAAGACAGGGCTGGGGAATGAAAAACTGTTTTTT
TRBV6-5	TRBD1	TRBJ2-3	.	CASSRGQGTDTQYF	TGTGCCAGCAGTAGGGGACAGGGCACAGATACGCAGTATTTT
TRBV28	.	TRBJ1-5	few	CASTSRGRGQPQHF	TGTGCCAGCACCAGCCGAGGGAGAGGTCAGCCCCAGCATTTT
TRBV6-5	.	TRBJ1-2	few	CASSYSTANYGYTF	TGTGCCAGCAGTTACTCGACAGCTAACTATGGCTACACCTTC
TRBV7-2	.	TRBJ2-7	once	CASSLAAGYEQYF	TGTGCCAGCAGCTTAGCAGCGGGCTACGAGCAGTACTTC
TRBV18	.	TRBJ2-1	.	CASSPDGHNNEQFF	TGTGCCAGCTCCCCGGACGGACACAACAATGAGCAGTTCTTC
TRBV7-2	TRBD2	TRBJ2-1	.	CASSLVSGSPYNEQFF	TGTGCCAGCAGCTTAGTAAGCGGGAGCCCCTACAATGAGCAGTTCTTC
TRBV9	.	TRBJ1-2	.	CASSNSGGWYGYTF	TGTGCCAGCAGTAATTCCGGGGGGTGGTATGGCTACACCTTC
TRBV9	TRBD2	TRBJ2-1	.	CASSGGLAHEQFF	TGTGCCAGCAGCGGGGGACTAGCCCATGAGCAGTTCTTC
TRBV7-2	TRBD2	TRBJ2-1	.	CASSYRGSSGRRNLEQFF	TGTGCCAGCAGCTACCGCGGGTCTAGCGGGAGGAGGAATTTGGAGCAGTTCTTC
TRBV4-3	TRBD1	TRBJ1-1	.	CASSQDLRGAHTEAFF	TGCGCCAGCAGCCAAGATCTCAGGGGGGCGCACACTGAAGCTTTCTTT
TRBV30	TRBD2	TRBJ2-1	.	CAWRNPALAGSYNEQFF	TGTGCCTGGAGAAACCCGGCACTAGCGGGATCCTACAATGAGCAGTTCTTC
TRBV28	.	TRBJ2-1	.	CASSPTAGLAVNNEQFF	TGTGCCAGCAGTCCTACCGCGGGGCTAGCCGTAAACAATGAGCAGTTCTTC
TRBV19	.	TRBJ2-7	once	CASSISWREAYEQYF	TGTGCCAGTAGTATATCGTGGCGGGAAGCCTACGAGCAGTACTTC
TRBV2	TRBD2	TRBJ2-1	.	CASSEGLAEAYNEQFF	TGTGCCAGCAGTGAAGGACTAGCGGAGGCCTACAATGAGCAGTTCTTC
TRBV27	.	TRBJ1-6	.	CASSLRLRSSYNSPLHF	TGTGCCAGCAGTTTGCGACTGCGCAGCTCCTATAATTCACCCCTCCACTTT
TRBV5-6	.	TRBJ1-1	.	CASSLLAGDGQTEAFF	TGTGCCAGCAGCTTGCTAGCAGGGGACGGGCAGACTGAAGCTTTCTTT
TRBV5-1	.	TRBJ2-2	once	CASSLYVWPLGELFF	TGCGCCAGCAGCTTGTATGTGTGGCCGTTGGGGGAGCTGTTTTTT
TRBV5-1	TRBD1	TRBJ1-1	.	CASRSIFQGAGLAIAFF	TGCGCCAGCAGATCCATCTTCCAGGGGGCCGGCCTCGCTATAGCTTTCTTT
TRBV27	TRBD1	TRBJ1-2	.	CASSPRTGSNYGYTF	TGTGCCAGCAGTCCGCGGACAGGGAGTAACTATGGCTACACCTTC
TRBV7-9	.	TRBJ2-3	.	CSSSPRLGSENTDTQYF	TGTTCCAGCAGCCCCCGATTAGGTAGCGAGAACACAGATACGCAGTATTTT
TRBV4-1	TRBD1	TRBJ1-1	.	CASSQHIDRATEAFF	TGCGCCAGCAGCCAACACATAGACAGGGCTACTGAAGCTTTCTTT
TRBV10-1	.	TRBJ2-1	once	CASSELGGDNEQFF	TGCGCCAGCAGTGAGCTAGGGGGGGACAATGAGCAGTTCTTC
TRBV7-2	.	TRBJ2-2	.	CASSFFAGSTGELFF	TGTGCCAGCAGCTTCTTCGCGGGAAGCACCGGGGAGCTGTTTTTT
TRBV5-5	TRBD1	TRBJ1-2	.	CASSWTGDYGYTF	TGTGCCAGCAGCTGGACAGGGGACTATGGCTACACCTTC
TRBV27	TRBD2	TRBJ2-1	.	CASSFQAGGGYNEQFF	TGTGCCAGCAGTTTCCAGGCGGGAGGAGGGTACAATGAGCAGTTCTTC
TRBV4-3	.	TRBJ1-3	few	CASSQDVVGGNTIYF	TGCGCCAGCAGCCAAGATGTGGTCGGTGGAAACACCATATATTTT
TRBV28	TRBD1	TRBJ2-2	.	CASSFSKTGVGSGELFF	TGTGCCAGCAGTTTCTCCAAGACAGGGGTCGGGTCCGGGGAGCTGTTTTTT
TRBV6-5	TRBD1	TRBJ1-1	.	CASGWDRGTEAFF	TGTGCCAGCGGTTGGGACAGGGGAACTGAAGCTTTCTTT
TRBV7-9	TRBD2	TRBJ2-1	.	CASSPRLAIGHEQFF	TGTGCCAGCAGCCCCCGACTAGCGATCGGGCATGAGCAGTTCTTC
TRBV6-5	.	TRBJ1-2	.	CASGGGPLYGYTF	TGTGCCAGCGGCGGAGGGCCCCTTTATGGCTACACCTTC
TRBV4-3	.	TRBJ2-1	.	CASSQDIRNEQFF	TGCGCCAGCAGCCAAGATATTCGGAATGAGCAGTTCTTC
TRBV29-1	.	TRBJ2-7	.	CSVVFPPPRSYEQYF	TGCAGCGTTGTATTCCCGCCGCCGCGATCCTACGAGCAGTACTTC
TRBV28	TRBD1	TRBJ1-1	.	CASSLGGGTGREAFF	TGTGCCAGCAGTTTAGGAGGGGGGACAGGACGTGAAGCTTTCTTT
TRBV5-5	TRBD1	TRBJ1-1	.	CASSAGTEGEAFF	TGTGCCAGCAGCGCCGGGACAGAGGGTGAAGCTTTCTTT
TRBV5-4	.	TRBJ2-4	.	CASSLAPQVDKNIQYF	TGTGCCAGCAGCTTGGCCCCCCAGGTGGACAAAAACATTCAGTACTTC
TRBV6-6	.	TRBJ2-5	.	CASSYTQRETQYF	TGTGCCAGCAGTTACACCCAGCGAGAGACCCAGTACTTC
TRBV30	.	TRBJ2-7	.	CAWSVGKGVNEQYF	TGTGCCTGGAGTGTGGGGAAAGGGGTGAACGAGCAGTACTTC
TRBV11-2	.	TRBJ1-1	.	CASSTGQGYTEAFF	TGTGCCAGCAGCACCGGTCAGGGCTACACTGAAGCTTTCTTT
TRBV28	TRBD1	TRBJ1-2	.	CASSLNRDRERSHGYTF	TGTGCCAGCAGTTTAAATAGGGACAGGGAAAGAAGCCATGGCTACACCTTC
TRBV29-1	.	TRBJ1-3	.	CSVEDAGGFVTGNTIYF	TGCAGCGTTGAAGACGCCGGGGGGTTCGTAACTGGAAACACCATATATTTT
TRBV7-9	.	TRBJ2-2	.	CASAGDFNTGELFF	TGTGCCAGCGCGGGCGACTTCAACACCGGGGAGCTGTTTTTT